This T cell receptor (beta chain) was identified in a study of regulatory T cells in long-lasting Graves disease listed by TCRdb under 2021. Concerning the study at large: Persistent Graves' disease was defined as antithyroid drug treatment for over 5 years with persistently positive TSH receptor autoantibodies. Patients with persistent Graves' disease were compared with patients with newly diagnosed Graves' disease using TCR sequencing and RNA sequencing of peripheral blood. The study took place in China and was registered as a clinical trial. TCR sequencing covered approximately 13 persistent and around 20 newly diagnosed Graves' disease patients, around 35 samples in total. On average, persistent Graves' disease patients in the clinical cohort had been on antithyroid drugs for around 9.5 years.

Library preparation was by multiplex PCR. The instrument was an Illumina HiSeq 4000. TCR beta libraries were built with iRepertoire HTBI primers and Arm-PCR amplification of CDR3 regions. Before sequencing, the PCR products underwent gel purification. Per the source publication's procedure: Across samples, roughly 60 TRBV and 13 to 15 TRBJ segments were identified and used for gene usage analysis of CDR3 amino acid clonotypes. Filtered high-quality paired reads were merged into contigs using COPE and FqMerger. BLAST was used to align contigs to IMGT TRBV, TRBD and TRBJ reference genes, and CDR3 was defined according to IMGT. Highly expanded clones were defined as clonotypes with a frequency above 0.1%. Shannon entropy served as the measure of repertoire diversity, while the Gini coefficient captured V-J evenness. Clonotypes shared by more than one individual were considered public. TCRdb reanalyzed the raw reads on its own, using fastp at Q25 for trimming and MiXCR for clone calling, and kept in-frame beta chains. CDR3 protein sequences are deduplicated, and each keeps its most common genes and DNA. TCRdb, not the authors, supplied the V and J calls. The sample yields some 430,000 distinct CDR3 sequences; 20% to 25% were counted once. The top ten clones comprise more than 6% of the sample.

At least ten counts were recorded for this clonotype. What this receptor recognizes is not known. Qualities for individual bases were not recorded, and no much larger clone is one base off. What this sample's time point label stands for: persistent/refractory GD, antithyroid drugs over 5 years with positive TRAb. For both TCR sequencing and RNA sequencing, RNA was extracted from PBMCs using TRIzol. Graves' disease was diagnosed according to American Thyroid Association guidelines. Patients were recruited from an endocrinology department in Xi'an, China. Each patient gave around 9.2 milliliters of peripheral blood, collected in an EDTA anticoagulant tube. Ficoll Paque Plus density gradient separation was used to isolate PBMCs, and no further T cell sorting was performed. An Agilent 2100 Bioanalyzer and agarose gel were used to check RNA quality, and a NanoDrop 2000 was used to measure RNA concentration.

CDR1 MDHEN and CDR2 SYDVKM were looked up in the germline V gene. The CDR3 spans 13 residues, from the cysteine through the phenylalanine. Kept here is only the CDR3 DNA, which spans 39 bases and is read in frame from base 1. V drops 6 bases and J drops 4 bases, leaving 12 bases in between. Overall results and qualifications from the work: Preferential use of TRBV28, TRBJ1-2 and TRBJ2-5 was observed in persistent disease, whereas TRBV20-1 and TRBJ2-1 were favored in newly diagnosed disease. The small sample size was acknowledged by the authors as a limitation that may reduce accuracy. Persistent Graves' disease patients showed lower TCR Shannon entropy and fewer highly expanded clones than newly diagnosed patients, suggesting clonal expansion. Sequencing and analysis were restricted to the TCR beta chain. Persistent patients shared more public clonotypes among themselves (2,741) than newly diagnosed patients did (nearly 1,000). The study examined only peripheral blood because the primary lesion, thyroid tissue, could not be accessed.

Sequenced material: peripheral blood mononuclear cells (PBMCs), taken when the disease was refractory, from a patient treated with antithyroid drugs. This TCR came from a female donor with Graves disease. Rearrangement joined TRBV28 to TRBJ1-2, and perhaps TRBD1 as D gene, on 5 matching bases. In nucleotide form, the sequence is TGTGCCAGCAGCCCCCCAACAGGCTATGGCTACACCTTC. The encoded protein is CASSPPTGYGYTF.